These T cell receptor beta chains were read from a single sample in a study of CD8+ T cells in alopecia areata. Method: immunoSEQ multiplex PCR; TCRdb's copy keeps in-frame clones and lacks some. Of 270,000 or so clones listed, 55% to 75% are singletons. The sample consisted of CD4+ T cells sorted from blood, taken at week 24, from a patient treated with tofacitinib. All receptors derive from a human donor with alopecia areata. The CDR3 runs from the conserved cysteine through the conserved F or W. Each record gives: J gene, clone size, D gene, V gene, CDR3 protein, CDR3 DNA. The D gene is left open where the match is weak. Some rows have no size entry. The others give once, few or many, or a class for an expanded clone.

J gene: TRBJ2-5
clone size: .
D gene: .
V gene: TRBV5-6
CDR3 protein: CASSLGTGETQYF
CDR3 DNA: TGTGCCAGCAGCTTGGGTACGGGAGAGACCCAGTACTTC

J gene: TRBJ2-3
clone size: .
D gene: .
V gene: TRBV4-3
CDR3 protein: CASSQDRHDTQYF
CDR3 DNA: TGCGCCAGCAGCCAAGATCGGCACGATACGCAGTATTTT

J gene: TRBJ1-2
clone size: .
D gene: .
V gene: TRBV25-1
CDR3 protein: CASSEHRSNYGYTF
CDR3 DNA: TGTGCCAGCAGTGAACACAGATCTAACTATGGCTACACCTTC

J gene: TRBJ1-4
clone size: .
D gene: .
V gene: TRBV9
CDR3 protein: CASSDGTGNEKLFF
CDR3 DNA: TGTGCCAGCAGCGACGGGACGGGGAATGAAAAACTGTTTTTT

J gene: TRBJ2-5
clone size: .
D gene: TRBD2
V gene: TRBV30
CDR3 protein: CAWTPKGGGETQYF
CDR3 DNA: TGTGCCTGGACCCCCAAGGGCGGGGGAGAGACCCAGTACTTC

J gene: TRBJ2-7
clone size: .
D gene: TRBD2
V gene: TRBV4-2
CDR3 protein: CASSQGTSGLYEQYF
CDR3 DNA: TGTGCCAGCAGCCAGGGGACTAGCGGCTTATACGAGCAGTACTTC

J gene: TRBJ1-2
clone size: .
D gene: .
V gene: TRBV30
CDR3 protein: CAWSGSQTNYGYTF
CDR3 DNA: TGTGCCTGGAGTGGATCTCAAACTAACTATGGCTACACCTTC

J gene: TRBJ2-1
clone size: few
D gene: TRBD2
V gene: TRBV7-2
CDR3 protein: CASSPRPDSGGSYNEQFF
CDR3 DNA: TGTGCCAGCAGCCCCCGCCCAGATAGCGGGGGATCTTACAATGAGCAGTTCTTC

J gene: TRBJ1-1
clone size: .
D gene: .
V gene: TRBV11-2
CDR3 protein: CASSLAWGENTEAFF
CDR3 DNA: TGTGCCAGCAGCTTAGCGTGGGGGGAGAACACTGAAGCTTTCTTT

J gene: TRBJ1-1
clone size: .
D gene: .
V gene: TRBV25-1
CDR3 protein: CASSESDGTEAFF
CDR3 DNA: TGTGCCAGCAGTGAATCTGACGGCACTGAAGCTTTCTTT

J gene: TRBJ2-6
clone size: .
D gene: .
V gene: TRBV4-3
CDR3 protein: CASSQGAMPSGANVLTF
CDR3 DNA: TGCGCCAGCAGCCAAGGGGCTATGCCGTCTGGGGCCAACGTCCTGACTTTC

J gene: TRBJ2-7
clone size: few
D gene: .
V gene: TRBV7-9
CDR3 protein: CASSPTYEQYF
CDR3 DNA: TGTGCCAGCAGCCCAACCTACGAGCAGTACTTC

J gene: TRBJ1-6
clone size: .
D gene: TRBD1
V gene: TRBV18
CDR3 protein: CASSPLEQGPTLHF
CDR3 DNA: TGTGCCAGCTCACCCCTAGAACAGGGGCCCACCCTCCACTTT